The source of this T cell receptor (beta chain) is a study of cytomegalovirus exposure and HLA in healthy donors. On the study more broadly: Assignment to the Caucasian-associated ancestry cluster applied to 81% of the roughly 410 genotyped donors. Study-wide results and caveats: Later analysis associated a missense DCLRE1C variant with TCR beta V- and J-gene trimming. Through in vitro validation, three CMV-associated chains were shown to be specific for CMV antigens. A list of 150 to 200 TCR beta chains associated with cytomegalovirus was given.

A remark on this clone: Its antigen remains unknown.

Primers: 60 Vbeta forward and 13 Jbeta reverse. Clones were read by immunoSEQ multiplex PCR, and TCRdb kept only the in-frame ones, dropping some. Of approximately 89,000 clones listed, 69% were seen once; the top ten hold about 1.2%. Germline CDR1 reads GTSNPN; CDR2 reads SVGIG (reference sequence). CDR3 length equals 15 residues. V shed 2 bases, J shed 0 bases, and the junction held 4 bases outside the gene matches. V gene TRBV30 combines with J gene TRBJ1-3; TRBD1 matches at 7 bases. This clonotype was sampled from a female donor in good health and CMV-seronegative. Sequences were obtained from PBMCs. This chain's CDR3 is CAWSFNRGSGNTIYF. As DNA, the CDR3 is TGTGCCTGGAGTTTTAACAGGGGCTCTGGAAACACCATATATTTT.